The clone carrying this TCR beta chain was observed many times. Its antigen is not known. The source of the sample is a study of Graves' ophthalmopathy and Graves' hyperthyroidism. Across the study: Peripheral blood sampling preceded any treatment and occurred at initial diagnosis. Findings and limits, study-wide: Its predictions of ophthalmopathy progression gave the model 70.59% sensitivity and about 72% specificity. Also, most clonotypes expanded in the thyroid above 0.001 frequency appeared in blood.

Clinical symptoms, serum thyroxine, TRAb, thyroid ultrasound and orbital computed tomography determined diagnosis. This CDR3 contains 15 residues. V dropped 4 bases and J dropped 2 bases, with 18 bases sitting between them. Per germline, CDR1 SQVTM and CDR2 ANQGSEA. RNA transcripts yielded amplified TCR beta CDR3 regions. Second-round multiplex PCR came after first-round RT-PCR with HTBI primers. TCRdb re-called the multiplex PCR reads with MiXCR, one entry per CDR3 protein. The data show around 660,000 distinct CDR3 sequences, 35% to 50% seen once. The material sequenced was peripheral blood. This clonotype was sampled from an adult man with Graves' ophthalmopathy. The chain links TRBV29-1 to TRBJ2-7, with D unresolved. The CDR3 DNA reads TGCAGCGTTGTTTTAAGCGTGGTTGACCCCTACGAGCAGTACTTC. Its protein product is CSVVLSVVDPYEQYF.